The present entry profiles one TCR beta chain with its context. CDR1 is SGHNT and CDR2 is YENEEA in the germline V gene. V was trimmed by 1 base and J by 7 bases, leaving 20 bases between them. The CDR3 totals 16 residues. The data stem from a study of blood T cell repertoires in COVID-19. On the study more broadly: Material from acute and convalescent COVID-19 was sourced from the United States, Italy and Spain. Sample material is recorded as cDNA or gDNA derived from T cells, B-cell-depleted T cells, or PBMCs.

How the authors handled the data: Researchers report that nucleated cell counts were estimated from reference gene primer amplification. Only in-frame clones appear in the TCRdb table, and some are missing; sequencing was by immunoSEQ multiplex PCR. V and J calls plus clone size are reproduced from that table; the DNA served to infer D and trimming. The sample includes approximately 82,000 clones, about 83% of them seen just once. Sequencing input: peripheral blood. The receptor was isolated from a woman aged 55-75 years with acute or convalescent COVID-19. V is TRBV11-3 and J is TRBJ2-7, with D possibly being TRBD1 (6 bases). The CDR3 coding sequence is TGTGCCAGCAGCTTAGTAAGGGGCAGGGGATCGGGGGAGCAGTACTTC. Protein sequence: CASSLVRGRGSGEQYF. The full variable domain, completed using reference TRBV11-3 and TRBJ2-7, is EAGVVQSPRYKIIEKKQPVAFWCNPISGHNTLYWYLQNLGQGPELLIRYENEEAVDDSQLPKDRFSAERLKGVDSTLKIQPAELGDSAVYLCASSLVRGRGSGEQYFGPGTRLTVT.